Listed below are T cell receptor beta chains from one sample, sequenced in a study of cytomegalovirus exposure and HLA in healthy donors. Assay used: immunoSEQ multiplex PCR; TCRdb lists only in-frame clones, some missing. The sample includes about 170,000 clones, approximately 81% of them seen just once. Sequenced input: PBMCs. The receptors come from a male donor in good health and CMV-seronegative. Both conserved end residues are part of each CDR3. Each record gives: J gene, D gene, clone size, V gene, CDR3 length, CDR3 protein, CDR3 DNA. A D gene is named only where the DNA matches it firmly. Rows give clone size only sometimes, using once, few, many, or a class for an expanded clone.

j_gene: TRBJ2-7; d_gene: TRBD2; abundance: NA; v_gene: TRBV2; len: 15; CDR3aa: CASRPTSGRPYEQYF; CDR3nt: TGTGCCAGCAGACCTACTAGCGGGAGGCCCTACGAGCAGTACTTC
j_gene: TRBJ2-3; d_gene: TRBD2; abundance: once; v_gene: TRBV28; len: 17; CDR3aa: CASRTWGYSREGDTQYF; CDR3nt: TGTGCCAGCAGGACATGGGGGTATAGTAGGGAGGGGGATACGCAGTATTTT
j_gene: TRBJ2-1; d_gene: TRBD2; abundance: NA; v_gene: TRBV5-8; len: 18; CDR3aa: CASSLGTSGRAAYNEQFF; CDR3nt: TGTGCCAGCAGCTTGGGGACTAGCGGGAGGGCGGCTTACAATGAGCAGTTCTTC
j_gene: TRBJ1-6; d_gene: NA; abundance: NA; v_gene: TRBV19; len: 15; CDR3aa: CASRGGDIGNSPLHF; CDR3nt: TGTGCCAGTAGAGGGGGTGATATCGGTAATTCACCCCTCCACTTT
j_gene: TRBJ1-3; d_gene: NA; abundance: NA; v_gene: TRBV9; len: 15; CDR3aa: CASSVGGNSGNTIYF; CDR3nt: TGTGCCAGCAGCGTAGGTGGCAACTCTGGAAACACCATATATTTT
j_gene: TRBJ2-3; d_gene: TRBD2; abundance: NA; v_gene: TRBV27; len: 17; CDR3aa: CASSPLLGEGLTDTQYF; CDR3nt: TGTGCCAGCAGTCCCCTCCTGGGGGAGGGTCTTACAGATACGCAGTATTTT
j_gene: TRBJ2-6; d_gene: NA; abundance: few; v_gene: TRBV7-8; len: 18; CDR3aa: CASSLLWEFLSGANVLTF; CDR3nt: TGTGCCAGCAGCTTATTGTGGGAGTTTCTCTCTGGGGCCAACGTCCTGACTTTC
j_gene: TRBJ2-1; d_gene: TRBD1; abundance: NA; v_gene: TRBV5-5; len: 17; CDR3aa: CASSVTGAPSSYNEQFF; CDR3nt: TGTGCCAGCAGCGTGACAGGGGCCCCGAGCTCCTACAATGAGCAGTTCTTC
j_gene: TRBJ2-6; d_gene: TRBD1; abundance: NA; v_gene: TRBV11-3; len: 16; CDR3aa: CASGWTGPSGANVLTF; CDR3nt: TGTGCCAGCGGCTGGACAGGGCCCTCTGGGGCCAACGTCCTGACTTTC
j_gene: TRBJ2-5; d_gene: NA; abundance: NA; v_gene: TRBV2; len: 14; CDR3aa: CASRVEGQVETQYF; CDR3nt: TGTGCCAGCAGGGTTGAGGGTCAGGTAGAGACCCAGTACTTC
j_gene: TRBJ2-2; d_gene: TRBD1; abundance: NA; v_gene: TRBV27; len: 16; CDR3aa: CASSFQGPRGTGELFF; CDR3nt: TGTGCCAGCAGTTTCCAGGGACCCAGGGGGACCGGGGAGCTGTTTTTT
j_gene: TRBJ2-5; d_gene: NA; abundance: NA; v_gene: TRBV16; len: 12; CDR3aa: CASSLTRSTQYF; CDR3nt: TGTGCCAGCAGCCTCACTAGATCTACCCAGTACTTC
j_gene: TRBJ2-3; d_gene: TRBD1; abundance: NA; v_gene: TRBV4-1; len: 16; CDR3aa: CASSHRGQGSTDTQYF; CDR3nt: TGCGCCAGCAGCCACCGCGGACAGGGAAGCACAGATACGCAGTATTTT
j_gene: TRBJ2-3; d_gene: TRBD2; abundance: once; v_gene: TRBV6-1; len: 16; CDR3aa: CASSERGGGGTDTQYF; CDR3nt: TGTGCCAGCAGTGAACGGGGCGGGGGGGGCACAGATACGCAGTATTTT
j_gene: TRBJ2-5; d_gene: TRBD1; abundance: once; v_gene: TRBV6-6; len: 13; CDR3aa: CASSYQGVETQYF; CDR3nt: TGTGCCAGCAGTTACCAGGGGGTTGAGACCCAGTACTTC
j_gene: TRBJ1-2; d_gene: NA; abundance: NA; v_gene: TRBV29-1; len: 12; CDR3aa: CSAGGQIYGYTF; CDR3nt: TGCAGCGCCGGCGGACAGATCTATGGCTACACCTTC
j_gene: TRBJ2-1; d_gene: TRBD2; abundance: NA; v_gene: TRBV11-2; len: 14; CDR3aa: CASSFGGLGNEQFF; CDR3nt: TGTGCCAGCAGCTTCGGGGGACTAGGCAATGAGCAGTTCTTC
j_gene: TRBJ2-5; d_gene: TRBD1; abundance: NA; v_gene: TRBV9; len: 15; CDR3aa: CASSVEQGFFETQYF; CDR3nt: TGTGCCAGCAGCGTTGAACAGGGGTTCTTCGAGACCCAGTACTTC
j_gene: TRBJ1-5; d_gene: NA; abundance: NA; v_gene: TRBV19; len: 15; CDR3aa: CASSTPGTSGQPQHF; CDR3nt: TGTGCCAGTAGTACCCCGGGGACTTCGGGTCAGCCCCAGCATTTT
j_gene: TRBJ1-1; d_gene: TRBD1; abundance: few; v_gene: TRBV5-4; len: 16; CDR3aa: CASSPDRGRVGTEAFF; CDR3nt: TGTGCCAGCAGCCCTGACAGGGGGCGAGTGGGGACTGAAGCTTTCTTT
j_gene: TRBJ2-1; d_gene: TRBD2; abundance: NA; v_gene: TRBV7-9; len: 14; CDR3aa: CAGEGLVPLNEQFF; CDR3nt: TGTGCCGGCGAGGGACTAGTGCCCCTCAATGAGCAGTTCTTC
j_gene: TRBJ2-3; d_gene: NA; abundance: once; v_gene: TRBV9; len: 13; CDR3aa: CASSPTNTDTQYF; CDR3nt: TGTGCCAGCAGCCCTACCAACACAGATACGCAGTATTTT
j_gene: TRBJ1-1; d_gene: NA; abundance: NA; v_gene: TRBV6-5; len: 12; CDR3aa: CASSYVRGLTFF; CDR3nt: TGTGCCAGCAGTTACGTCAGGGGTTTAACTTTCTTT
j_gene: TRBJ2-7; d_gene: NA; abundance: NA; v_gene: TRBV15; len: 14; CDR3aa: CATSRGREAYEQYF; CDR3nt: TGTGCCACCAGCAGAGGCAGGGAAGCCTACGAGCAGTACTTC
j_gene: TRBJ2-5; d_gene: NA; abundance: NA; v_gene: TRBV4-1; len: 14; CDR3aa: CASSQVNREETQYF; CDR3nt: TGCGCCAGCAGCCAAGTTAACAGGGAAGAGACCCAGTACTTC
j_gene: TRBJ1-5; d_gene: TRBD1; abundance: NA; v_gene: TRBV15; len: 17; CDR3aa: CATSRARNRGQGQPQHF; CDR3nt: TGTGCCACCAGCAGGGCCAGAAACAGGGGGCAGGGACAGCCCCAGCATTTT
j_gene: TRBJ2-1; d_gene: TRBD2; abundance: NA; v_gene: TRBV7-2; len: 16; CDR3aa: CASSSFGRSSYNEQFF; CDR3nt: TGTGCCAGCAGCTCGTTCGGGAGGAGCTCCTACAATGAGCAGTTCTTC
j_gene: TRBJ2-6; d_gene: NA; abundance: NA; v_gene: TRBV10-3; len: 17; CDR3aa: CAISEWGPASGANVLTF; CDR3nt: TGTGCCATCAGTGAGTGGGGCCCTGCATCTGGGGCCAACGTCCTGACTTTC
j_gene: TRBJ2-1; d_gene: TRBD1; abundance: NA; v_gene: TRBV4-3; len: 16; CDR3aa: CASSQVGTGVRAEQFF; CDR3nt: TGCGCCAGCAGCCAAGTAGGGACAGGGGTGCGGGCAGAGCAGTTCTTC
j_gene: TRBJ2-1; d_gene: NA; abundance: NA; v_gene: TRBV5-4; len: 16; CDR3aa: CASSSRAGQPLGEQFF; CDR3nt: TGTGCCAGCAGCTCACGGGCGGGCCAACCTTTGGGGGAGCAGTTCTTC
j_gene: TRBJ1-1; d_gene: NA; abundance: NA; v_gene: TRBV7-9; len: 15; CDR3aa: CASSQGRGAGGEAFF; CDR3nt: TGTGCCAGCAGCCAGGGGCGGGGGGCTGGGGGTGAAGCTTTCTTT
j_gene: TRBJ1-2; d_gene: NA; abundance: NA; v_gene: TRBV2; len: 14; CDR3aa: CASRRLWGDYGYTF; CDR3nt: TGTGCCAGCAGGCGCCTTTGGGGCGACTATGGCTACACCTTC
j_gene: TRBJ1-2; d_gene: TRBD1; abundance: once; v_gene: TRBV30; len: 13; CDR3aa: CAWGNDRGWGYTF; CDR3nt: TGTGCCTGGGGAAATGACAGGGGTTGGGGCTACACCTTC
j_gene: TRBJ1-2; d_gene: NA; abundance: once; v_gene: TRBV25-1; len: 16; CDR3aa: CASRGFGAGPNYGYTF; CDR3nt: TGTGCCAGCCGAGGGTTTGGTGCAGGCCCTAACTATGGCTACACCTTC
j_gene: TRBJ2-7; d_gene: NA; abundance: NA; v_gene: TRBV6-1; len: 15; CDR3aa: CASSKTTTQTYEQYF; CDR3nt: TGTGCCAGCAGCAAAACCACTACGCAAACCTACGAGCAGTACTTC